A single sample is the source of the 12 T cell receptor beta chains below, sequenced in a study of blood T cells in healthy people across ages. The use of a sample-barcoded 5' primer and a J-beta primer mix characterized a second PCR of roughly 6 to 11 cycles. One entry per CDR3 protein results from TCRdb running MiXCR on the 5' RACE reads. The repertoire holds over a million distinct CDR3 sequences, 40% to 50% seen once, with roughly 7.9% in the top ten. The source material was blood. These receptors originate from a woman in her late teens or twenties in good health.

Notes on this clonotype: One junction end does not reproduce the germline sequence, and a read error may be involved. Here the CDR3 DNA reads TGTGCCAGCAGCCAAGAAACGCGGCTAGTTTCCTCCGAGCAGTACTTC. Its translation: CASSQETRLVSSEQYF. This sequence joins TRBV4-2 and TRBJ2-7, with unresolved D. The length of the CDR3 is 16 residues. Germline V gene lookup returns CDR1 LGHNA and CDR2 YNFKEQ.

Notes on this clonotype: A much larger clone sits a single nucleotide away, making a read error possible. The rearrangement uses TRBV27 and TRBJ2-7, with TRBD2 matching over 9 bases. The V gene end was trimmed by 4 bases and the J gene end by 7 bases; junction bases not matched to a gene: 14. Germline-derived CDR1 and CDR2 are MNHEY and SMNVEV (reference sequence). The CDR3 length is 16 residues. The CDR3, as DNA: TGTGCCAGCAGTTCGGGGACTAGCCCGATCGCCGGGGAGCAGTACTTC. Its translation is CASSSGTSPIAGEQYF.

The chain recombines TRBV2 with TRBJ1-3; the D gene is possibly TRBD1 (6 bases). Trimming removed 8 bases from V and 2 bases from J, with 16 bases in between. The CDR3 covers 15 residues. Germline CDR1 is SNHLY and CDR2 is FYNNEI. The CDR3 sequence: CASCLPPGAGNTIYF. In DNA, the CDR3 is TGTGCCAGCTGCCTGCCCCCAGGGGCTGGAAACACCATATATTTT. The full variable domain, rest sourced from reference TRBV2 and TRBJ1-3, is EPEVTQTPSHQVTQMGQEVILRCVPISNHLYFYWYRQILGQKVEFLVSFYNNEISEKSEIFDDQFSVERPDGSNFTLKIRSTKLEDSAMYFCASCLPPGAGNTIYFGEGSWLTVV.

In regard to this clonotype: Since a much larger clone is just one base distant, this may be a read error. The chain joins TRBV3-1 to TRBJ2-7, with D possibly being TRBD1 (5 bases). This CDR3 contains 12 residues. Germline lookup yields CDR1 LGHDT and CDR2 YNNKEL (reference sequence). CDR3 nucleotides: TGTACCAGCAGCCTGACAGTCTACGAGCAGTACTTC. It encodes CTSSLTVYEQYF.

There are a few counts of this clonotype. The genes are TRBV6-5 and TRBJ2-7, with no clear D. V lost 2 bases to trimming and J lost 2 bases, with 7 bases between them. This CDR3 has 13 residues. CDR1 is MNHEY and CDR2 is SVGAGI in the germline V gene. This CDR3 is CASSYQSTYEQYF. The CDR3, as DNA: TGTGCCAGCAGTTACCAGTCGACCTACGAGCAGTACTTC.

This chain links TRBV4-1 with TRBJ1-4, with 7 bases aligning to TRBD1. With 4 bases clipped from V and 8 bases from J, the junction kept 16 bases outside the gene matches. This CDR3 has 17 residues. Germline V lookup: CDR1 MGHRA, CDR2 YSYEKL. The CDR3, as DNA: TGCGCCAGCAGCCCCTTAAACAGCGTCAGGGGGGGAGAAAAACTGTTTTTT. This sequence encodes CASSPLNSVRGGEKLFF.

This clonotype was counted once. The V gene is TRBV20-1, the J gene TRBJ1-1, with D unresolved. Germline V gene lookup returns CDR1 DFQATT and CDR2 SNEGSKA (reference sequence). This CDR3 has 14 residues. V lost 3 bases and J lost 0, with 11 bases in between. In DNA, the CDR3 is TGCAGTGCTAGTTTCCCCGGGGTGAACACTGAAGCTTTCTTT. This codes for CSASFPGVNTEAFF.

The sample holds a few counts of this clonotype. This rearrangement joins TRBV5-1 to TRBJ2-3; D is undetermined. Trimming took 1 base from V and 6 from J, leaving 12 bases between them. There are 14 residues in the CDR3. Germline values: CDR1 SGHRS, CDR2 YFSETQ. Written as DNA, the CDR3 is TGCGCCAGCAGCTTGACGTTATCATATGATACGCAGTATTTT. This translates into CASSLTLSYDTQYF.

The gene calls are TRBV7-9 and TRBJ2-1; D may be TRBD2 (5 bases). Germline CDR1 SEHNR, CDR2 FQNEAQ (reference sequence). CDR3 size: 12 residues. V was trimmed by 8 bases and J by 10 bases, leaving 15 bases between them. The chain's CDR3 is CASVGLADEQFF. The CDR3 nucleotides read TGTGCCAGCGTCGGGCTAGCAGACGAGCAGTTCTTC.

The chain is built from TRBV28 and TRBJ1-2, with D maybe TRBD1 (6 bases). Per the germline V gene, CDR1 is MDHEN and CDR2 is SYDVKM. CDR3 length: 14 residues. V was cut by 6 bases and J by 4 bases, with 15 bases left in between. The CDR3 nucleotides read TGTGCCAGCAGGTTACAGGGTTCCGGCTATGGCTACACCTTC. Its protein product is CASRLQGSGYGYTF.

The chain uses TRBV20-1 and TRBJ2-5; 10 nucleotides agree with TRBD2. The germline gives CDR1 DFQATT, CDR2 SNEGSKA (reference sequence). CDR3 length: 14 amino acids. Losses at the gene ends were 1 base for V and 11 bases for J; bases not matched to a gene: 10. CDR3: CSARVTSGINEQYF. Here the CDR3 DNA reads TGCAGTGCTAGAGTAACTAGCGGGATCAATGAGCAGTACTTC.

The chain joins TRBV9 to TRBJ2-3; 7 nucleotides line up with TRBD2. Germline CDR1 is SGDLS and CDR2 is YYNGEE. With V trimmed by 5 bases and J by 0 bases, 6 bases remained unmatched. The CDR3 is made up of 15 amino acids. In DNA form, the CDR3 reads TGTGCCAGCAGACTACTAGCGACTAGCACAGATACGCAGTATTTT. This sequence encodes CASRLLATSTDTQYF.